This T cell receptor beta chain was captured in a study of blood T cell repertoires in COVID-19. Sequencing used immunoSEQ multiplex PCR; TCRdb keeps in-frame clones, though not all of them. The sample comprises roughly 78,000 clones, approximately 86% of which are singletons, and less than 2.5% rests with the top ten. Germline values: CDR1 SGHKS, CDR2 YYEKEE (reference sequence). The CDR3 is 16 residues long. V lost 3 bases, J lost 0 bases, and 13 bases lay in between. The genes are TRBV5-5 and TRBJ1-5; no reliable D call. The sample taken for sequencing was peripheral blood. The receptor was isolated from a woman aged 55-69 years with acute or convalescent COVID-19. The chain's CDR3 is CASSSFDFNSNQPQHF. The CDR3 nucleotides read TGTGCCAGCAGCTCTTTTGACTTCAATAGCAATCAGCCCCAGCATTTT.